The next 14 T cell receptor beta chains were all read from a single sample in a study of cytomegalovirus exposure and HLA in healthy donors. It was with 60 Vbeta and 13 Jbeta primers that the PCR ran. The method was immunoSEQ multiplex PCR; TCRdb's version includes in-frame clones alone and lacks a portion of them. The table records about 200,000 clones, approximately 85% of them present only once. Sample: PBMCs. These receptors all stem from a woman aged 45 to 65 in good health and CMV-seronegative.

The chain has TRBV6-6 and TRBJ2-1; 7 bases line up with TRBD2. Germline loops: CDR1 MNHNY, CDR2 SVGAGI (reference sequence). This CDR3 is built from 15 residues. V was clipped by 7 bases and J by 8 bases; unmatched bases: 14. CDR3 coding DNA: TGTGCCAGCACCCCCCCGGGCGGGAGAGTCGATGAGCAGTTCTTC. Translated: CASTPPGGRVDEQFF.

The genes are TRBV27 and TRBJ1-1; TRBD1 matches at 7 bases. The CDR3 runs to 16 residues. Trimming cost V 5 bases and J 4 bases; bases outside gene matches: 13. From germline, CDR1 is MNHEY and CDR2 SMNVEV (reference sequence). CDR3 amino acids: CASSPYEDRRTTEAFF. The CDR3 bases are TGTGCCAGCAGTCCGTACGAGGACAGGCGGACCACTGAAGCTTTCTTT.

The chain carries TRBV14 and TRBJ2-7; a weak D match, TRBD2 (5 bases). The CDR3 has 14 amino acids. Trimming left V 5 bases short and J 6 bases short, with 17 bases between. Germline loops: CDR1 SGHDN, CDR2 FVKESK. DNA for the CDR3: TGTGCCAGCAGCAAAAGGGCGGGCATACGCGAGCAGTACTTC. Its protein product is CASSKRAGIREQYF.

The chain has TRBV6-1 and TRBJ2-2, with D perhaps TRBD1 (6 bases). CDR1 and CDR2 from the germline V gene are MNHNS and SASEGT. This CDR3 has 13 amino acids. Trimming shortened V by 8 bases and J by 0 bases, and 7 bases separated the two germline ends. The CDR3 coding sequence is TGTGCCAGCCGGACAGCGAACACCGGGGAGCTGTTTTTT. This translates into CASRTANTGELFF.

This clone was counted between two and nine times. The V call is TRBV9, the J call TRBJ2-7, with D possibly matching TRBD2 (6 bases). The CDR3 has 13 residues. CDR1 SGDLS and CDR2 YYNGEE come from the germline V gene. Trimming shortened V by 0 bases and J by 9 bases, and 13 bases separated the two germline ends. CDR3 bases: TGTGCCAGCAGCGTAGCGGGGGAAAGGGGGCAGTACTTC. Translated, it gives CASSVAGERGQYF.

The chain is built from TRBV7-2 and TRBJ1-2, with 7 bases aligning to TRBD1. CDR3 size: 15 residues. Looked up from germline, CDR1 is SGHTA and CDR2 is FQGNSA. Unmatched junction bases numbered 12, after V lost 6 bases and J lost 5 bases. The CDR3 is CASRLEGADYYGYTF. CDR3 bases: TGTGCCAGCAGGCTAGAGGGGGCTGATTATTATGGCTACACCTTC.

This sequence joins TRBV7-8 and TRBJ2-2, with D hard to call. Germline values: CDR1 SGHVS, CDR2 FQNEAQ. V shed 3 bases and J shed 0 bases, with 5 bases lying between them. The CDR3 covers 14 residues. CDR3 region: CASSFTANTGELFF. CDR3 nucleotide sequence: TGTGCCAGCAGCTTTACAGCGAACACCGGGGAGCTGTTTTTT.

V and J are TRBV18 and TRBJ2-5, with D uncertain. CDR1 KGHSH and CDR2 LQKENI come from the germline V gene. The CDR3 sequence is 12 residues long. Trimming removed 3 bases at V and 4 bases at J, with 6 bases between. The CDR3 DNA follows: TGTGCCAGCTCACCTGTCGGAGAGACCCAGTACTTC. Its translation: CASSPVGETQYF.

The chain joins TRBV9 to TRBJ1-1; D remains ambiguous. CDR3 length: 15 residues. CDR1 is SGDLS, CDR2 YYNGEE, per germline. Trimming stripped 4 bases from V and 0 bases from J, with 13 bases between. The CDR3 region is CASSPRGSMNTEAFF. CDR3 nucleotide sequence: TGTGCCAGCAGCCCACGTGGGAGTATGAACACTGAAGCTTTCTTT.

This chain links TRBV28 with TRBJ1-5, with D perhaps matching TRBD1 (6 bases). V gave up 5 bases and J gave up 7 bases, with 24 bases separating them. Germline V CDR1 and CDR2: MDHEN, SYDVKM. CDR3 length: 17 amino acids. CDR3 coding DNA: TGTGCCAGCAGTGGGGGGGCTTATTCAGGGTCGGGGCAGCCCCAGCATTTT. Its protein is CASSGGAYSGSGQPQHF. Variable domain in full (rest from reference TRBV28 and TRBJ1-5): DVKVTQSSRYLVKRTGEKVFLECVQDMDHENMFWYRQDPGLGLRLIYFSYDVKMKEKGDIPEGYSVSREKKERFSLILESASTNQTSMYLCASSGGAYSGSGQPQHFGDGTRLSIL.

Only one count was recorded for this clone. The chain has TRBV6-1 and TRBJ1-2; TRBD1 matches at 8 bases. CDR1 and CDR2 (germline): MNHNS, SASEGT. With 6 bases clipped from V and 5 bases from J, the junction kept 2 bases outside the gene matches. This CDR3 region has 12 residues. The CDR3, as DNA: TGTGCCAGCAGCCAGGGGGCGTATGGCTACACCTTC. As protein: CASSQGAYGYTF.

The rearrangement uses TRBV5-1 and TRBJ1-1; 9 nucleotides agree with TRBD1. This CDR3 region has 13 residues. Trimming removed 3 bases from V and 9 bases from J; junction bases left unmatched: 6. Germline CDR1 and CDR2: SGHRS and YFSETQ. This CDR3 reads CASSSLDRGQAFF. The DNA of the CDR3 is TGCGCCAGCAGCTCCCTGGACAGGGGACAAGCTTTCTTT. Filled out from reference TRBV5-1 and TRBJ1-1, the complete variable domain reads KAGVTQTPRYLIKTRGQQVTLSCSPISGHRSVSWYQQTPGQGLQFLFEYFSETQRNKGNFPGRFSGRQFSNSRSEMNVSTLELGDSALYLCASSSLDRGQAFFGQGTRLTVV.

This clone was detected a few times. The V call is TRBV5-1, the J call TRBJ1-2; TRBD1 might be the D (6 bases). Germline assignment: CDR1 SGHRS and CDR2 YFSETQ. V lost 0 bases and J 8 bases, leaving 14 bases between the germline ends. The CDR3 extends over 14 amino acids. The DNA for the CDR3 is TGCGCCAGCAGCTTGGACGGGGGGCCGGGGGGCTACACCTTC. Amino acids: CASSLDGGPGGYTF.

J is TRBJ1-2 and V is TRBV28; D is ambiguous. Trimming pared 5 bases from V and 4 bases from J, leaving 11 bases between. The germline V gene encodes CDR1 MDHEN and CDR2 SYDVKM. The CDR3 sequence is 13 residues long. CDR3 residues: CASSTPGIYGYTF. The DNA for the CDR3 is TGTGCCAGCAGTACGCCCGGGATCTATGGCTACACCTTC.